Described below is a single T cell receptor beta chain sequence and its context. Assay: immunoSEQ multiplex PCR; the TCRdb copy retains only in-frame clones and omits some. The table includes approximately 180,000 clones, 75% to 80% detected once. The source of the sample is a study of blood T cell repertoires in COVID-19. V lost 0 bases, J lost 3 bases, and 6 bases stayed unmatched. Per germline, CDR1 SQVTM and CDR2 ANQGSEA. The CDR3 contains 16 residues. The rearrangement uses TRBV29-1 and TRBJ2-7; 12 nucleotides match TRBD2. Sequenced input: peripheral blood. The clonotype comes from a woman between 65 and 79 years old with acute or convalescent COVID-19. The CDR3 region is CSVEDSASGRDYEQYF. The CDR3 DNA follows: TGCAGCGTTGAAGATAGCGCTAGCGGGAGGGACTACGAGCAGTACTTC.